This entry is about one TCR beta chain. The antigen is not known. The data were obtained in a study of vaccination effects on CD4 cells after COVID-19. Generated by immunoSEQ multiplex PCR, the TCRdb table keeps only in-frame clones and is missing some. The table records around 22,000 clones, over 60% of them present only once. Using viral peptide pools, the ViraFEST assay grew out antigen-specific CD4+ T cells prior to sequencing. Isolation of CD4+ T cells took place after 10 days of culture. Participants were vaccinated with two doses of either the BNT162b2 or mRNA-1273 vaccine. Germline CDR1 reads LGHDT; CDR2 reads YNNKEL (reference sequence). The CDR3 has 15 residues. V was pared by 4 bases and J by 5 bases, with 8 bases of the junction left unmatched.

The rearrangement joins TRBV3-1 (or the pseudogene TRBV3-2) to TRBJ1-1; 9 bases match TRBD1. The starting material was CD4+ T cells from PBMCs cultured with HCoV-NL63 spike peptides, obtained after COVID-19 vaccination. This clonotype originated in a human donor who received a COVID-19 vaccine. CDR3 sequence reads: CASSLTDRGRTEAFF. CDR3 nucleotide sequence: TGTGCCAGCAGCCTGACGGACAGGGGTAGGACTGAAGCTTTCTTT.